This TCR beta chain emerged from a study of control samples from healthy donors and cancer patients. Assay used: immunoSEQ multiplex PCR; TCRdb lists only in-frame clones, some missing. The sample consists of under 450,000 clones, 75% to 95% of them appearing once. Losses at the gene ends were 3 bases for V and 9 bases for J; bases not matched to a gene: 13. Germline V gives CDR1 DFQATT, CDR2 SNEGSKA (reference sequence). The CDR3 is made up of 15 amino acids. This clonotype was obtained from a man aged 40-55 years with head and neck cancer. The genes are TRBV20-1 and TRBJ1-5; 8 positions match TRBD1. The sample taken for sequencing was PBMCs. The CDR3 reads CSASRGTGNFSPQHF. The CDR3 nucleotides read TGCAGTGCTAGTAGGGGGACAGGAAACTTCTCGCCCCAGCATTTT.